This T cell receptor beta chain derives from a study of regulatory T cells in long-lasting Graves disease. Study results and caveats: Persistent Graves' patients showed a TCR diversity that was lower than that of newly diagnosed ones. Public clonotype sharing was higher in persistent than newly diagnosed patients.

Building the TCR beta libraries relied on iRepertoire HTBI primers, and CDR3 regions underwent Arm-PCR. In the original workflow: About 62 TRBV and approximately 13 TRBJ segments were identified across samples. TCRdb redid the calling of the multiplex PCR reads with MiXCR, one entry per CDR3 protein. For this entry, the V and J calls and clone size follow TCRdb and not the study's own pipeline. Of roughly 430,000 distinct CDR3 sequences in the sample, 21% were seen once. About this clonotype: The antigen is unknown.

Indicated time point: persistent/refractory GD, antithyroid drugs over 5 years with positive TRAb. The authors made the TCR library using RNA they extracted from PBMCs. V was shortened by 6 bases and J by 5 bases, with 16 bases between the two germline ends. CDR3 size: 14 residues. Germline CDR1 is SEHNR and CDR2 is FQNEAQ (reference sequence). Sample: peripheral blood mononuclear cells (PBMCs), taken when the disease was refractory, from a patient treated with antithyroid drugs. V gene TRBV7-9 combines with J gene TRBJ2-5, with D perhaps matching TRBD1 or TRBD2 (5 bases each). The origin of this receptor is a female donor with Graves disease. In DNA form, the CDR3 reads TGTGCCAGCAGTTCGGGGCTTCTGGGGGAGACCCAGTACTTC. This sequence encodes CASSSGLLGETQYF.